This T cell receptor beta chain was retrieved from a study of shared clonotypes between healthy human individuals (TCRdb year 2020). Regarding the research as a whole: The cohort comprised two women and a few men aged 18 to 49 years. The study deeply sequenced blood TCR repertoires of about 5 healthy adults to estimate repertoire size and the extent of clonotype sharing between individuals. Leukapheresis yielded between about 0.9 and 10 billion PBMCs per donor. To increase sequencing depth and limit assay-specific biases, TCR repertoire library preparation and sequencing were carried out by different laboratories using diverse techniques. For each donor, three plates each were used for CD4 naive and CD4 memory, two plates were used for CD8 naive, and one plate was used for CD8 memory.

Using the deep immunoSEQ assay, multiplex PCR amplified TCR CDR3 regions from genomic DNA. Extracted genomic DNA from each cell subset was distributed evenly across all wells of several immunoSEQ 96-well plates, and each plate was treated as a replicate. For sorted subsets, approximately 210 ng of genomic DNA, equivalent to some 33,000 T cell genomes, went into each replicate PCR. Purified libraries were measured with a Qubit 3.0 fluorometer, size-checked on a Bioanalyzer 2100, and measured again with the KAPA Library Quantification kit. Each immunoSEQ 96-well plate was sequenced on its own single-read 150-cycle Illumina NextSeq 550 flow cell. Regarding the original processing steps: Because the immunoSEQ output included only junctional sequences and no quality scores, the filtering could not be the same as the filtering used for full-length reads. Sequences were annotated with PyIR, a Python wrapper for IgBLAST v1.9, using IMGT germline references to assign V/J genes and CDR3. Reads were filtered out if the reads had weak V/J assignments (E-value above 1e-6), no CDR3, stop codons, out-of-frame junctions, or ambiguous translated residues. V3J clonotypes were defined by identical inferred V gene, J gene, and CDR3 amino acid sequence. Percentage overlap between repertoires was computed as shared unique clonotypes divided by the size of the smaller repertoire. Richness of each repertoire was evaluated using RTK rarefaction, the Chao1 estimator, and Recon v2.1 estimates of unobserved clonotypes. Generation probabilities for all TCRbeta clonotypes obtained by the gDNA method from a handful of donors were computed using OLGA. TCRdb retrieved this table from immuneACCESS and kept in-frame rearrangements only. Not all clones are present; in checked studies, unresolved V genes account for under half, and no reason is known for the remainder. Clone size and V and J calls were adopted from that table, with D and trimming inferred from the DNA. The sample has around 2,000,000 clones on record, 85% to 95% of them singletons. 0.1% to 0.15% of the sample lies in the top ten.

This clone appeared once. What antigen it recognizes has not been identified. No base quality values were provided; no much bigger clone lies one nucleotide off. Overall study outcomes, separate from this receptor: Larger estimated clonotype richness was generally found for naive subsets than for memory subsets. Across a handful of donors, around 5% of naive CD4, roughly 3.5% of naive CD8, under 2.5% of memory CD4, and 0.4% of memory CD8 clonotypes were shared. Clonotypes shared by all four sorted-subset donors showed higher generation probabilities than non-shared clonotypes. Incomplete sequencing was indicated by rarefaction of sorted-subset datasets, despite the large sequencing depth. Because the study included a small number of donors, the genetic and exposure-history diversity represented was limited. Pairwise subsampling indicated that sequencing depth was expected to affect the degree of clonotype sharing among donors. Sampling was restricted to blood, and TCR repertoires in tissue are likely to differ from TCR repertoires in blood.

The CDR3, cysteine through phenylalanine, is 14 amino acids long. Of the read, only the CDR3 DNA is kept; its 42 bases are in frame from base 1. V loses 3 bases at its end and J loses 2 bases; junction bases beyond the gene matches: 1. CDR1 and CDR2 were assigned from the germline V gene (reference sequence) as MNHEY and SMNVEV. The donors were healthy, HIV-negative adults with no recently reported acute infections or vaccinations. All donors were Caucasian adults living in Nashville, Tennessee, USA. CD4+ T cells were enriched by magnetic negative selection, after which naive cells were positively selected on CD45RA and the negative fraction was taken as the memory subset. Blood was obtained by leukapheresis, after which PBMCs were separated by Ficoll-Histopaque density gradient centrifugation and cryopreserved in liquid nitrogen vapor phase. Analytical flow cytometry was used to check the purity and quantity of every magnetically sorted T cell population. Genomic DNA was isolated from every sorted fraction and measured by UV absorbance on a Nanodrop 2000c.

Sequencing was done on a sample of naive CD4+ T cells sorted from blood. The cell subset or site label, read with the paper, signifies: CD45RA+ positively selected. The chain couples TRBV27 to TRBJ1-5; TRBD1 matches 7 bases in the middle. This clonotype originated in a man between 18 and 35 years old in good health. The nucleotide sequence is TGTGCCAGCAGTTTGGGGACAGGCAATCAGCCCCAGCATTTT. Its protein reads: CASSLGTGNQPQHF.